These 32 T cell receptor beta chains originate from one sample sequenced in a study of cytomegalovirus exposure and HLA in healthy donors. PCR was performed using 60 Vbeta and 13 Jbeta primers. Some clones are missing from TCRdb's copy, which holds only in-frame ones; the method was immunoSEQ multiplex PCR. The table includes about 160,000 clones, roughly 80% detected once. The sample comprised PBMCs. Receptors originate from a woman aged 30 to 39 in good health and CMV-seronegative.

This clone showed up just a few times. The chain uses TRBV9 and TRBJ2-7, with 10 bases matching TRBD1. CDR1 and CDR2 from the germline V gene are SGDLS and YYNGEE. V lost 2 bases and J lost 2; bases outside the gene matches: 1. This CDR3 region has 14 residues. The CDR3 spells CASSVGTGAYEQYF. The CDR3 nucleotides read TGTGCCAGCAGCGTCGGGACAGGGGCCTACGAGCAGTACTTC.

This clone was recorded once. V is TRBV5-1 and J is TRBJ2-5, with 7 bases that match TRBD1. V lost 3 bases to trimming and J lost 1 base; unmatched junction nucleotides: 6. CDR1 is SGHRS and CDR2 is YFSETQ in the germline V gene. The CDR3 runs 15 residues. CDR3 bases: TGCGCCAGCAGCTCGAGGGGACAGCTCCAAGAGACCCAGTACTTC. It translates to CASSSRGQLQETQYF.

This chain uses TRBV7-6 with TRBJ2-6; perhaps TRBD2 as D (6 bases). V was pared by 4 bases and J by 0 bases, with 7 bases between. Per the germline V gene, CDR1 is SGHVS and CDR2 is FNYEAQ. This CDR3 comprises 15 residues. For the CDR3, the DNA is TGTGCCAGCAGCTCCGGGGGCTCTGGGGCCAACGTCCTGACTTTC. Its translation: CASSSGGSGANVLTF.

The chain recombines TRBV28 with TRBJ1-3; D is unclear. Trimming shortened V by 6 bases and J by 3 bases, and 12 bases separated the two germline ends. This CDR3 region has 14 residues. The germline CDR1 and CDR2 sequences are MDHEN and SYDVKM. The CDR3 loop is CASRPPEGGNTIYF. DNA for the CDR3: TGTGCCAGCAGGCCCCCGGAGGGTGGAAACACCATATATTTT.

CDR3 coding DNA: TGTGCCAGCTCCCTCAGGGGGAACACTGAAGCTTTCTTT. Amino acids: CASSLRGNTEAFF. The V call is TRBV18, the J call TRBJ1-1; maybe TRBD1 (6 bases). Between the trimmed V and J ends, which lost 6 bases and 1 base, there was a span of 9 bases. The CDR3 has 13 amino acids. Germline V gene data show CDR1 as KGHSH and CDR2 as LQKENI.

This clone was recorded a few times. This chain joins TRBV19 and TRBJ1-2; the match to TRBD1 covers 8 bases. With V trimmed by 6 bases and J by 6 bases, 6 bases remained unmatched. Germline CDR1 and CDR2: LNHDA and SQIVND (reference sequence). The CDR3 has 13 residues. This CDR3 is CASSLDRDNGYTF. In DNA, the CDR3 is TGTGCCAGTAGCCTGGACAGGGATAATGGCTACACCTTC.

V and J are TRBV5-1 and TRBJ2-5; 14 bases map to TRBD2. CDR1 SGHRS and CDR2 YFSETQ come from the germline V gene. Trimming took 5 bases from V and 8 from J; bases not matched to a gene: 5. The CDR3 covers 14 residues. The CDR3, as DNA: TGCGCCAGCAGGCCCGGGACTAGCGGGGGTACCCAGTACTTC. This encodes CASRPGTSGGTQYF.

This rearrangement joins TRBV11-1 to TRBJ2-7; D perhaps matches TRBD1 (6 bases). V was clipped by 1 base and J by 2 bases, with 6 bases between them. Per germline, CDR1 SGHAT and CDR2 FQDESV (reference sequence). The CDR3 sequence is 13 residues long. In nucleotides, the CDR3 is TGTGCCAGCAGCTTAGGGACAGCCTACGAGCAGTACTTC. Its translation is CASSLGTAYEQYF.

Details on this clone: Other DNA sequences of this sample code for an identical CDR3. The chain is built from TRBV2 and TRBJ2-7, with TRBD2 as a possible D gene (5 bases). The CDR3 sequence is 12 residues long. V dropped 3 bases and J dropped 4 bases, with 7 bases sitting between them. Germline V gene lookup returns CDR1 SNHLY and CDR2 FYNNEI. This chain's CDR3 is CASSESGYEQYF. CDR3 in DNA: TGTGCCAGCAGTGAGAGCGGTTACGAGCAGTACTTC. Using reference TRBV2 and TRBJ2-7 for the parts outside the CDR3, the full variable domain is EPEVTQTPSHQVTQMGQEVILRCVPISNHLYFYWYRQILGQKVEFLVSFYNNEISEKSEIFDDQFSVERPDGSNFTLKIRSTKLEDSAMYFCASSESGYEQYFGPGTRLTVT.

This chain connects TRBV28 to TRBJ1-3, with D tentatively TRBD1 (6 bases). V dropped 4 bases and J dropped 4 bases, with 17 bases sitting between them. Germline V lookup: CDR1 MDHEN, CDR2 SYDVKM. This CDR3 has 16 residues. CDR3 protein: CASSSPRGAIGNTIYF. The CDR3 DNA reads as TGTGCCAGCAGTTCCCCCCGGGGGGCGATCGGAAACACCATATATTTT.

The rearrangement uses TRBV5-4 and TRBJ2-7; 10 positions match TRBD2. The trim removed 5 bases at V and 2 bases at J, leaving 4 bases unmatched. The length of the CDR3 is 14 residues. CDR1 and CDR2 (germline): SGHNT, YYREEE (reference sequence). The CDR3 region has the DNA TGTGCCAGCAGGGAGCGGGGGGGGGCCTACGAGCAGTACTTC. Residues: CASRERGGAYEQYF.

This rearrangement joins TRBV5-1 to TRBJ2-3, with 15 positions matching TRBD2. Per germline, CDR1 SGHRS and CDR2 YFSETQ. This CDR3 contains 16 residues. V shed 4 bases, J shed 6 bases, and the junction held 6 bases outside the gene matches. The CDR3 is CASSGGLAGGLDTQYF. DNA of the CDR3: TGCGCCAGCAGCGGGGGACTAGCGGGGGGCCTGGATACGCAGTATTTT. The full variable domain, its missing parts supplied by reference TRBV5-1 and TRBJ2-3, is KAGVTQTPRYLIKTRGQQVTLSCSPISGHRSVSWYQQTPGQGLQFLFEYFSETQRNKGNFPGRFSGRQFSNSRSEMNVSTLELGDSALYLCASSGGLAGGLDTQYFGPGTRLTVL.

This chain uses TRBV27 with TRBJ2-7; 7 bases map to TRBD1. From germline, CDR1 is MNHEY and CDR2 SMNVEV (reference sequence). The CDR3 totals 16 residues. Germline trimming cut 0 bases from V and 4 bases from J; bases unmatched to any gene: 9. Here the CDR3 reads CASSLSTTGTEYEQYF. CDR3 DNA sequence: TGTGCCAGCAGTTTATCTACCACCGGGACAGAGTACGAGCAGTACTTC.

There are a few counts of this clone. This chain links TRBV5-1 with TRBJ2-1, with a weak D call TRBD1 (6 bases). From germline, CDR1 is SGHRS and CDR2 YFSETQ. The CDR3 has 15 amino acids. Trimming took off 0 bases at V and 5 bases at J, with 12 bases between the two ends. This CDR3 reads CASSLGGTTNNEQFF. The CDR3, as DNA: TGCGCCAGCAGCTTGGGAGGGACAACAAACAATGAGCAGTTCTTC.

This clone was seen only once. The chain has TRBV7-2 and TRBJ2-5; D is unclear. Germline CDR1 is SGHTA and CDR2 is FQGNSA. The CDR3 totals 14 residues. V was trimmed by 5 bases and J by 4 bases, leaving 14 bases between them. The CDR3 reads CASSAPVLLETQYF. CDR3 bases: TGTGCCAGCAGCGCCCCGGTCCTCCTAGAGACCCAGTACTTC. The full variable domain, with the rest looked up from reference TRBV7-2 and TRBJ2-5, is GAGVSQSPSNKVTEKGKDVELRCDPISGHTALYWYRQSLGQGLEFLIYFQGNSAPDKSGLPSDRFSAERTGGSVSTLTIQRTQQEDSAVYLCASSAPVLLETQYFGPGTRLLVL.

The V and J genes are TRBV5-1 and TRBJ1-1; D possibly corresponds to TRBD1 (6 bases). Germline values: CDR1 SGHRS, CDR2 YFSETQ. Trimming took 4 bases from V and 1 from J, leaving 14 bases between them. This CDR3 region has 15 residues. The DNA of the CDR3 is TGCGCCAGCAGCCTTATCCCGGGACAGAACACTGAAGCTTTCTTT. Its protein product is CASSLIPGQNTEAFF.

The count of this clone is one. J is TRBJ2-7 and V is TRBV5-1; D possibly corresponds to TRBD1 (5 bases). The CDR3 runs 14 residues. CDR1 and CDR2 (germline): SGHRS, YFSETQ. V lost 4 bases and J lost 0, with 11 bases in between. In DNA form, the CDR3 reads TGCGCCAGCAGCCCAGGGCCATCCTCCTACGAGCAGTACTTC. Its translation is CASSPGPSSYEQYF.

A note on this clone: The limits of the CDR3 on the DNA are not certain, so only TCRdb's listed CDR3 is given. The genes are TRBV6-1 and TRBJ1-1. The CDR3 is 15 amino acids long, termini counted. CDR1 is MNHNS and CDR2 is SASEGT in the germline V gene. The CDR3 reads CASSDPWAAGTISTF.

Turning to this clone: The germline gene is not matched at one end of the junction; a read error may be the cause. The gene calls are TRBV6-1 and TRBJ1-4; TRBD1 aligns across 7 bases. This CDR3 is built from 15 residues. CDR1 is MNHNS, CDR2 SASEGT, per germline. For the CDR3, the DNA is TGTGCCAGCAGGTACACAGGGGCCCCTAATGAAAAACCGTTTTTT. Its protein is CASRYTGAPNEKPFF.

This clone has more than one count but fewer than ten. The rearrangement uses TRBV29-1 and TRBJ2-5; 9 bases are shared with TRBD2. There are 14 residues in the CDR3. Losses at the gene ends were 6 bases for V and 4 bases for J; bases not matched to a gene: 9. Germline assignment: CDR1 SQVTM and CDR2 ANQGSEA. The CDR3 DNA sequence: TGCAGCGTGCGCCGTTCAGCGGGGGGAGAGACCCAGTACTTC. The encoded protein is CSVRRSAGGETQYF.

The rearrangement uses TRBV9 and TRBJ2-7, with D perhaps matching TRBD2 (7 bases). The germline V gene encodes CDR1 SGDLS and CDR2 YYNGEE. The CDR3 length is 14 residues. V shed 3 bases and J shed 5 bases, with 15 bases lying between them. Here the CDR3 DNA reads TGTGCCAGCAGCGCCGCTGGGGGGGCAGACGAGCAGTACTTC. This codes for CASSAAGGADEQYF.

This clone was detected only once. This chain uses TRBV5-1 with TRBJ1-1, with TRBD1 identical over 7 bases. Germline V CDR1 and CDR2: SGHRS, YFSETQ. CDR3 size: 16 residues. With V trimmed by 3 bases and J by 0 bases, 8 bases remained unmatched. CDR3 sequence: CASSWTPQGMNTEAFF. In DNA, the CDR3 is TGCGCCAGCAGCTGGACCCCACAGGGGATGAACACTGAAGCTTTCTTT.

The V call is TRBV28, the J call TRBJ1-1; possibly TRBD1 for D (6 bases). Germline values: CDR1 MDHEN, CDR2 SYDVKM. Deletions cut 5 bases from V and 1 base from J, with 8 bases between. The CDR3 length is 13 residues. For the CDR3, the DNA is TGTGCCAGCAGTACAGGGAGGAACACTGAAGCTTTCTTT. This sequence encodes CASSTGRNTEAFF.

In DNA form, the CDR3 reads TGTGCCAGCAGTGAATCAAGCTACGAGCAGTACTTC. This encodes CASSESSYEQYF. The V and J genes are TRBV2 and TRBJ2-5; D is undetermined. Matching the DNA end better, TRBJ2-7 makes the J call doubtful. This CDR3 has 12 residues. The V gene's germline CDR1 is SNHLY and CDR2 FYNNEI.

This chain connects TRBV21-1 to TRBJ2-1; TRBD1 was called by the table and not checked on the DNA. TRBV21-1 is a pseudogene segment. The length of the CDR3 is 17 residues. CDR3 sequence: CASSPKGWTEAINEQFF. The CDR3 nucleotides read TGTGCCAGCAGCCCAAAAGGGTGGACAGAGGCTATCAATGAGCAGTTCTTC.

The CDR3 sequence is CASSPGLAVYEQYF. Here the CDR3 DNA reads TGCGCCAGCAGCCCGGGACTAGCGGTCTACGAGCAGTACTTC. This chain joins TRBV5-1 and TRBJ2-5; 11 positions agree with TRBD2. Judging by the DNA end, TRBJ2-7 fits better; the J call may be wrong. CDR3 size: 14 residues. CDR1 and CDR2 from the germline V gene are SGHRS and YFSETQ.

This clone was counted between two and nine times. The V call is TRBV2, the J call TRBJ1-4, with 8 bases matching TRBD1. The ends lost 3 bases at V and 4 bases at J; junction bases unmatched: 4. The CDR3 contains 15 residues. The germline CDR1 and CDR2 sequences are SNHLY and FYNNEI. The DNA for the CDR3 is TGTGCCAGCAGTGAGCAGGGGGCGGGTAATGAAAAACTGTTTTTT. It is translated as CASSEQGAGNEKLFF.

In this sample, this clone turned up many times. V is TRBV6-6 and J is TRBJ2-1, with D hard to call. Per germline, CDR1 MNHNY and CDR2 SVGAGI (reference sequence). This CDR3 has 12 residues. Trimming took 0 bases from V and 10 from J, leaving 7 bases between them. CDR3 in amino acids: CASSYSTGEQFF. The DNA of the CDR3 is TGTGCCAGCAGTTACTCGACCGGGGAGCAGTTCTTC.

The chain carries TRBV9 and TRBJ2-7, with 9 bases fitting TRBD1. V was clipped by 2 bases and J by 7 bases; unmatched bases: 7. Germline CDR1 is SGDLS and CDR2 is YYNGEE. CDR3 size: 14 residues. CDR3: CASSVAGTGREQYF. Written as DNA, the CDR3 is TGTGCCAGCAGCGTCGCCGGGACAGGGAGGGAGCAGTACTTC.

This chain links TRBV7-9 with TRBJ2-5, with a tentative D call TRBD2 (5 bases). CDR1 is SEHNR, CDR2 FQNEAQ, per germline (reference sequence). V was pared by 5 bases and J by 5 bases, with 12 bases between. CDR3 length: 13 residues. The DNA of the CDR3 is TGTGCCAGCAGCCCAACGGGGTATGAGACCCAGTACTTC. Translating gives CASSPTGYETQYF.

The chain links TRBV19 to TRBJ1-3; perhaps TRBD1 as D (6 bases). Trimming took off 4 bases at V and 4 bases at J, with 8 bases between the two ends. This CDR3 comprises 13 residues. CDR1 and CDR2 from the germline V gene are LNHDA and SQIVND (reference sequence). The CDR3: CASSKDRGNTIYF. The CDR3 coding sequence is TGTGCCAGTAGTAAGGACAGAGGAAACACCATATATTTT.

The chain has TRBV2 and TRBJ2-1, with TRBD2 matching 7 bases. V lost 7 bases, J lost 5 bases, and 17 bases stayed unmatched. The CDR3 has 17 amino acids. In germline, CDR1 is SNHLY, CDR2 FYNNEI. The DNA of the CDR3 is TGTGCCAGCACACGGTCTAGCGGAACCTTGCTCCACAATGAGCAGTTCTTC. It specifies CASTRSSGTLLHNEQFF.